This T cell receptor (beta chain) was observed in a study of T cell responses to AZD1222 COVID-19 vaccine. Clones were sequenced by immunoSEQ multiplex PCR, and TCRdb holds only the in-frame ones, with some missing. The data show around 120,000 clones, around 90% seen once. Overall study findings and caveats: Variant regions that are unmutated are reportedly the target of nearly half of spike-specific TCRs. Scientists sampled the repertoires only once the peak T cell response had passed. Clonal diversity may have been underestimated in mostly white British donors. At baseline, just 6 or 7 AZD1222 recipients tested seropositive.

The CDR3 has 16 residues. V lost 5 bases and J 0 bases, leaving 13 bases between the germline ends. The V gene's germline CDR1 is KGHSH and CDR2 LQKENI. As to this clone: The antigen is undetermined.

The chain uses TRBV18 and TRBJ2-2, with D perhaps TRBD2 (5 bases). This TCR was recovered from an adult in good health. Here the sequenced sample was peripheral blood, taken on day 0 of AZD1222 vaccination. The CDR3 DNA is TGTGCCAGCTCAAGGGAGCAACCTTCGAACACCGGGGAGCTGTTTTTT. Its protein is CASSREQPSNTGELFF.